The 22 T cell receptor beta chains in this list originate from one sample, sequenced in a study of cytomegalovirus exposure and HLA in healthy donors (dated by TCRdb to the late 2010s). The protocol used for the library was the immunoSEQ multiplex PCR assay. The multiplex PCR relied on a mix of 60 forward primers for TCR Vbeta segments and 13 reverse primers for TCR Jbeta segments. In TCRdb, the immuneACCESS table is reduced to in-frame sequences with V and J assigned. These tables do not hold every clone; where another copy was compared, an unresolved V gene accounts for under half, and the others remain unexplained. The sample has 200,000 to 250,000 clones on record, over 80% of them singletons. Together, the top ten hold approximately 0.71% of the sample. Sequences were obtained from PBMCs. Receptors were obtained from a boy younger than 10 in good health and CMV-seronegative.

The V gene is TRBV19, the J gene TRBJ2-7; TRBD2 matches 11 bases. V shed 3 bases and J 5 bases; nucleotides not matched to a gene: 15. Per germline, CDR1 LNHDA and CDR2 SQIVND (reference sequence). This CDR3 has 18 residues. The CDR3 DNA sequence: TGTGCCAGTAGTATGGGGACCCGACTAGCGGGAACGAAAGACGAGCAGTACTTC. Residues: CASSMGTRLAGTKDEQYF.

The rearrangement uses TRBV9 and TRBJ2-5, with 13 bases lining up with TRBD2. Germline-derived CDR1 and CDR2 are SGDLS and YYNGEE. The V and J ends lost 0 bases and 5 bases, in that order; junction bases with no gene match: 7. The CDR3 length is 17 residues. CDR3 in amino acids: CASSVGVTSGGAETQYF. Written as DNA, the CDR3 is TGTGCCAGCAGCGTAGGGGTCACTAGCGGGGGGGCCGAGACCCAGTACTTC.

The chain links TRBV5-5 to TRBJ1-1; D possibly corresponds to TRBD1 (5 bases). Trimming took 4 bases from V and 0 from J, leaving 7 bases between them. CDR1 and CDR2 (germline): SGHKS, YYEKEE (reference sequence). CDR3 length: 13 amino acids. CDR3 amino acids: CASSVDMNTEAFF. The CDR3 DNA follows: TGTGCCAGCAGCGTGGACATGAACACTGAAGCTTTCTTT.

In its sample, this clone was seen once. This rearrangement joins TRBV5-6 to TRBJ2-5; 8 nucleotides match TRBD2. With the DNA end fitting TRBJ2-7 better, the J assignment may be wrong. The length of the CDR3 is 14 residues. Germline-derived CDR1 and CDR2 are SGHDT and YYEEEE. This CDR3 is CASSLAGRADEQYF. The CDR3 region has the DNA TGTGCCAGCAGCTTGGCCGGGAGGGCCGACGAGCAGTACTTC.

The gene calls are TRBV9 and TRBJ2-7; the match to TRBD1 covers 11 bases. Germline CDR1 SGDLS, CDR2 YYNGEE. The CDR3 consists of 16 residues. The V gene end was trimmed by 3 bases and the J gene end by 2 bases; junction bases not matched to a gene: 7. CDR3 nucleotide sequence: TGTGCCAGCAGCGCCTTGGGACAGGGGGGAACCTACGAGCAGTACTTC. It encodes CASSALGQGGTYEQYF.

V gene TRBV7-9 combines with J gene TRBJ2-1, with a weak D call TRBD2 (5 bases). Looked up from germline, CDR1 is SEHNR and CDR2 is FQNEAQ (reference sequence). The CDR3 extends over 15 amino acids. The ends were cut back, 1 base at V and 5 bases at J, with 12 bases in the middle. The CDR3 DNA reads as TGTGCCAGCAGCTTAGGAGGTTGGGAGCACAATGAGCAGTTCTTC. Residues: CASSLGGWEHNEQFF.

This chain connects TRBV19 to TRBJ1-2; D possibly corresponds to TRBD1 (5 bases). Looked up from germline, CDR1 is LNHDA and CDR2 is SQIVND (reference sequence). V was pared by 11 bases and J by 4 bases, with 23 bases between. The CDR3 spans 15 residues. CDR3 nucleotide sequence: TGTGCCTCATCGGGGGGACTCCTGGGCGGCTATGGCTACACCTTC. Translation: CASSGGLLGGYGYTF.

The chain joins TRBV4-1 to TRBJ2-1; tentatively, D is TRBD2 (5 bases). Germline-derived CDR1 and CDR2 are MGHRA and YSYEKL. V was trimmed by 0 bases and J by 7 bases, leaving 16 bases between them. This CDR3 is 16 amino acids long. For the CDR3, the DNA is TGCGCCAGCAGCCAAGATCTCGGGATGATGGGGAATGAGCAGTTCTTC. It encodes CASSQDLGMMGNEQFF.

This CDR3 is CATHGTSGQETQYF. CDR3 nucleotides: TGTGCCACCCACGGGACTAGCGGCCAAGAGACCCAGTACTTC. J is TRBJ2-5 and V is TRBV2; 11 nucleotides line up with TRBD2. The V gene end was trimmed by 10 bases and the J gene end by 1 base; junction bases not matched to a gene: 5. From germline, CDR1 is SNHLY and CDR2 FYNNEI. This CDR3 spans 14 amino acids. The whole variable domain, filled in from reference TRBV2 and TRBJ2-5, reads EPEVTQTPSHQVTQMGQEVILRCVPISNHLYFYWYRQILGQKVEFLVSFYNNEISEKSEIFDDQFSVERPDGSNFTLKIRSTKLEDSAMYFCATHGTSGQETQYFGPGTRLLVL.

The chain links TRBV5-4 to TRBJ1-4; TRBD1 matches at 7 bases. The germline gives CDR1 SGHNT, CDR2 YYREEE (reference sequence). After removal of 0 bases from V and 7 bases from J, the junction contained 3 bases not matched to a gene. The CDR3 has 14 amino acids. As DNA, the CDR3 is TGTGCCAGCAGCTTGGGACAGGGAGGTGAAAAACTGTTTTTT. This gives the protein CASSLGQGGEKLFF.

The table lists this clone with a few counts. The rearrangement links TRBV2 to TRBJ1-5, with D possibly matching TRBD1 (5 bases). The ends were cut back, 3 bases at V and 5 bases at J, with 17 bases in the middle. Germline V CDR1 and CDR2: SNHLY, FYNNEI. This CDR3 region has 16 residues. The DNA of the CDR3 is TGTGCCAGCAGTGATTGGAGCCTGGGGGGAGATCAGCCCCAGCATTTT. Translating it yields CASSDWSLGGDQPQHF.

The chain uses TRBV27 and TRBJ1-5; D is undetermined. V lost 5 bases to trimming and J lost 7 bases, with 12 bases between them. This CDR3 has 13 residues. Germline lookup yields CDR1 MNHEY and CDR2 SMNVEV (reference sequence). CDR3 amino acids: CASSTRTGQPQHF. The DNA of the CDR3 is TGTGCCAGCAGTACCAGAACGGGACAGCCCCAGCATTTT.

The chain has TRBV6-5 and TRBJ2-3; D is perhaps TRBD2 (6 bases). The V gene lost 8 bases and the J gene lost 6 bases, with 18 bases spanning the gap. The CDR3 sequence is 14 residues long. Germline assignment: CDR1 MNHEY and CDR2 SVGAGI. This chain's CDR3 is CASAGSGAEDTQYF. The CDR3 DNA sequence: TGTGCCAGCGCGGGGTCTGGGGCAGAGGATACGCAGTATTTT.

The rearrangement links TRBV5-6 to TRBJ2-3; tentative D call: TRBD2 (7 bases). Germline lookup yields CDR1 SGHDT and CDR2 YYEEEE. Deletions cut 5 bases from V and 5 bases from J, with 15 bases between. The length of the CDR3 is 14 residues. CDR3 sequence reads: CASRGRGAGDTQYF. The CDR3 nucleotides read TGTGCCAGCAGGGGTCGGGGGGCGGGAGATACGCAGTATTTT.

The chain carries TRBV7-9 and TRBJ2-7; no firm D call. With 1 base removed from V and 0 bases from J, the gap between germline ends came to 10 bases. CDR1 and CDR2 from the germline V gene are SEHNR and FQNEAQ (reference sequence). The CDR3 consists of 15 residues. The CDR3: CASSLGQSSSYEQYF. The CDR3 bases are TGTGCCAGCAGCTTAGGGCAGTCAAGCTCCTACGAGCAGTACTTC.

This clone was detected only once. The V call is TRBV6-5, the J call TRBJ1-1; D unresolved. CDR1 and CDR2 (germline): MNHEY, SVGAGI. This CDR3 is 14 amino acids long. V gave up 2 bases and J gave up 4 bases, with 11 bases separating them. CDR3 coding DNA: TGTGCCAGCAGTTACGGGCTAAGTTTCACTGAAGCTTTCTTT. It yields the protein CASSYGLSFTEAFF.

This clone appeared a single time. The chain employs TRBV27 and TRBJ2-7; 13 bases are a match to TRBD2. Trimming took 6 bases from V and 5 from J; bases not matched to a gene: 10. CDR1 is MNHEY, CDR2 SMNVEV, per germline (reference sequence). This CDR3 region has 16 residues. The CDR3 here is CASRGLAGQSWDEQYF. The CDR3 nucleotides read TGTGCCAGCAGGGGACTAGCGGGGCAGTCTTGGGACGAGCAGTACTTC.

The V call is TRBV29-1, the J call TRBJ1-1; D may be TRBD1 (5 bases). V lost 2 bases and J 4 bases, leaving 11 bases between the germline ends. Germline V gene lookup returns CDR1 SQVTM and CDR2 ANQGSEA. This CDR3 has 13 amino acids. This CDR3 is CSVERGMGTEAFF. The CDR3, as DNA: TGCAGCGTTGAAAGGGGAATGGGCACTGAAGCTTTCTTT.

This clone was seen only once. This chain connects TRBV9 to TRBJ2-5; 15 nucleotides align to TRBD2. The CDR3 is 18 residues long. CDR1 and CDR2 from the germline V gene are SGDLS and YYNGEE. V trimming: 3 bases; J trimming: 6 bases; junction bases outside the gene matches: 12. CDR3 coding DNA: TGTGCCAGCAGCGCCGGACTAGCGGGGGGGGCTGGCCTAAAGACCCAGTACTTC. Its protein is CASSAGLAGGAGLKTQYF.

The gene calls are TRBV2 and TRBJ1-2; no definite D call. The CDR3 has 12 amino acids. CDR1 and CDR2 (germline): SNHLY, FYNNEI. V dropped 4 bases and J dropped 2 bases, with 5 bases sitting between them. The CDR3 bases are TGTGCCAGCAGTGTCAGAAACTATGGCTACACCTTC. This sequence encodes CASSVRNYGYTF.

The rearrangement links TRBV2 to TRBJ1-4; a weak D match, TRBD1 (6 bases). CDR3 size: 16 residues. Germline CDR1 is SNHLY and CDR2 is FYNNEI. Trimming cost V 6 bases and J 0 bases, with 14 bases left between them. CDR3 region: CASRQGRFPTNEKLFF. CDR3 bases: TGTGCCAGCAGACAGGGCCGCTTTCCAACTAATGAAAAACTGTTTTTT.

This clone was observed once. The chain is built from TRBV19 and TRBJ2-1, with 14 bases matching TRBD2. V lost 1 base, J lost 9 bases, and 5 bases stayed unmatched. The CDR3 is 16 amino acids. Germline V CDR1 and CDR2: LNHDA, SQIVND (reference sequence). The DNA of the CDR3 is TGTGCCAGTAGTATAGTTGGGACTAGCGGGAGCGGTGAGCAGTTCTTC. Amino acids: CASSIVGTSGSGEQFF.